The 21 T cell receptor beta chains below were found in one sample sequenced in a study of identical twins. From the 5' RACE reads, TCRdb called clonotypes with MiXCR, one entry per CDR3 protein. The top ten hold roughly 1.8% of the sample, which has hundreds of thousands of distinct CDR3 sequences, around 5.7% seen once. What was sequenced was naive T cells sorted from blood. These receptors were collected from a young man in good health.

In its sample, this clonotype was seen a few times. The chain joins TRBV2 to TRBJ1-5; no reliable D call. The V and J ends lost 2 bases and 4 bases respectively, with 15 bases between them. The CDR3 totals 16 residues. Germline V gives CDR1 SNHLY, CDR2 FYNNEI. CDR3 nucleotide sequence: TGTGCCAGCAGTGAAACCCGGACTGGGCTTAATCAGCCCCAGCATTTT. Protein sequence: CASSETRTGLNQPQHF.

The sample holds many counts of this clonotype. This chain connects TRBV20-1 to TRBJ1-4; weak D call: TRBD1 (5 bases). The V and J ends lost 0 bases and 7 bases respectively, with 12 bases between them. In germline, CDR1 is DFQATT, CDR2 SNEGSKA (reference sequence). The CDR3 is made up of 14 amino acids. The CDR3, as DNA: TGCAGTGCTAGAGATCGGAGGGACTCTGAAAAACTGTTTTTT. This gives the protein CSARDRRDSEKLFF.

This clonotype has at least ten counts. V gene TRBV4-2 combines with J gene TRBJ1-3; weak D call: TRBD1 (6 bases). CDR3 length: 15 amino acids. Germline-derived CDR1 and CDR2 are LGHNA and YNFKEQ. V lost 1 base, J lost 2 bases, and 9 bases lay in between. The CDR3 DNA reads as TGTGCCAGCAGCCAAGTTGGGACAACTGGAAACACCATATATTTT. This translates into CASSQVGTTGNTIYF.

The rearrangement joins TRBV10-1 to TRBJ2-2; D is undetermined. Trimming removed 3 bases at V and 5 bases at J, with 7 bases between. The CDR3 is made up of 13 amino acids. CDR1 is WNHNN, CDR2 SYGVQD, per germline (reference sequence). The CDR3 spells CASSDGLTGELFF. CDR3 sequence (DNA): TGCGCCAGCAGTGATGGGTTAACCGGGGAGCTGTTTTTT.

This clonotype was seen a few times. The V gene is TRBV3-1, the J gene TRBJ2-5; D gene uncertain. The V and J ends lost 0 bases and 1 base respectively, with 6 bases between them. Germline CDR1 and CDR2: LGHDT and YNNKEL (reference sequence). There are 14 residues in the CDR3. CDR3 nucleotide sequence: TGTGCCAGCAGCCAAGATTTGCGCCAAGAGACCCAGTACTTC. Translated, it gives CASSQDLRQETQYF.

This clonotype has at least ten counts. The CDR3 is CASSGYGLVTFF. The CDR3 DNA follows: TGTGCCAGCAGTGGCTACGGACTAGTAACGTTCTTC. This chain links TRBV25-1 with TRBJ2-1; 7 bases match TRBD2. With V trimmed by 4 bases and J by 15 bases, 9 bases remained unmatched. Germline CDR1 reads MGHDK; CDR2 reads SYGVNS. The CDR3 consists of 12 residues.

This clonotype was observed many times. The chain is built from TRBV28 and TRBJ2-1; D gene uncertain. The germline V and J ends were trimmed by 4 bases and 8 bases, with 12 bases remaining between them. The germline V gene encodes CDR1 MDHEN and CDR2 SYDVKM. This CDR3 has 13 residues. CDR3 amino acids: CASSSDGGDEQFF. For the CDR3, the DNA is TGTGCCAGCAGTTCGGACGGTGGTGATGAGCAGTTCTTC.

In its sample, this clonotype was seen many times. J is TRBJ2-1 and V is TRBV28; TRBD2 matches 7 bases. The junction had 16 bases not matched to a gene; V was cut back by 5 bases and J by 9 bases. Germline assignment: CDR1 MDHEN and CDR2 SYDVKM. CDR3 size: 16 residues. CDR3 in DNA: TGTGCCAGCAGTCCCGCTGAGGGGAGGGCCCTCGGTGAGCAGTTCTTC. Its protein is CASSPAEGRALGEQFF. Full variable domain (outside the CDR3, taken from reference TRBV28 and TRBJ2-1): DVKVTQSSRYLVKRTGEKVFLECVQDMDHENMFWYRQDPGLGLRLIYFSYDVKMKEKGDIPEGYSVSREKKERFSLILESASTNQTSMYLCASSPAEGRALGEQFFGPGTRLTVL.

This clonotype was seen only a few times. This chain uses TRBV7-7 with TRBJ2-7, with D possibly called TRBD1 or TRBD2 (5 bases each). The CDR3 extends over 15 amino acids. Germline assignment: CDR1 SSHAT and CDR2 FNYEAQ (reference sequence). Trimming removed 2 bases at V and 5 bases at J, with 16 bases between. The CDR3 coding sequence is TGTGCCAGCAGCTTACGGCCCGGGGCGCGGGACGAGCAGTACTTC. Its protein is CASSLRPGARDEQYF.

This clonotype occurred many times. CDR3 sequence: CATSPGQGPNGELFF. The CDR3 coding sequence is TGTGCCACCAGCCCGGGACAGGGTCCCAACGGGGAGCTGTTTTTT. The V call is TRBV24-1, the J call TRBJ2-2; TRBD1 agrees at 9 bases. The ends lost 7 bases at V and 7 bases at J; junction bases unmatched: 9. Germline CDR1 reads KGHDR; CDR2 reads SFDVKD. The length of the CDR3 is 15 residues.

This rearrangement joins TRBV15 to TRBJ2-7, with D maybe TRBD1 (6 bases). In germline, CDR1 is LNHNV, CDR2 YYDKDF (reference sequence). V lost 8 bases and J lost 3, with 20 bases in between. This CDR3 is built from 15 residues. The CDR3 spells CATRSPGTRVYEQYF. CDR3 nucleotides: TGTGCCACCCGCTCTCCCGGGACACGAGTCTACGAGCAGTACTTC. Complete variable domain (other parts from reference TRBV15 and TRBJ2-7): DAMVIQNPRYQVTQFGKPVTLSCSQTLNHNVMYWYQQKSSQAPKLLFHYYDKDFNNEADTPDNFQSRRPNTSFCFLDIRSPGLGDTAMYLCATRSPGTRVYEQYFGPGTRLTVT.

The table lists this clonotype with a few counts. A read error may produce the germline difference seen at one junction end. The chain joins TRBV14 to TRBJ2-3; unclear D gene. CDR1 is SGHDN and CDR2 is FVKESK in the germline V gene. The CDR3 sequence is 14 residues long. The CDR3 loop is CASSPLRPLDTRYF. The CDR3 DNA sequence: TGTGCCAGCAGCCCTCTCCGGCCCCTGGATACGCGGTATTTT.

This clonotype has at least ten counts. This chain links TRBV12-3 or TRBV12-4 with TRBJ2-3, with D possibly TRBD2 on 7 matching bases. V was pared by 6 bases and J by 2 bases, with 15 bases between. This CDR3 contains 15 residues. DNA of the CDR3: TGTGCCAGCAGCCTACCGCGGGGGCTCACAGATACGCAGTATTTT. It yields the protein CASSLPRGLTDTQYF.

This clonotype was picked up many times. The J gene is TRBJ1-6, the V gene TRBV12-3 or TRBV12-4; a possible D gene is TRBD1 (5 bases). Trimming cost V 2 bases and J 13 bases, with 18 bases left between them. There are 15 residues in the CDR3. Here the CDR3 DNA reads TGTGCCAGCAGTTTACAGGGTTTAGATAATAGCCCCCTCCACTTT. This translates into CASSLQGLDNSPLHF.

The chain is built from TRBV29-1 and TRBJ2-1; D is perhaps TRBD1 (6 bases). The CDR3 is 13 residues long. CDR1 is SQVTM and CDR2 is ANQGSEA in the germline V gene. Deletions cut 7 bases from V and 0 bases from J, with 10 bases between. CDR3 protein: CSGLRGSYNEQFF. The CDR3 region has the DNA TGCAGCGGACTCAGGGGCTCCTACAATGAGCAGTTCTTC.

At least ten counts were recorded for this clonotype. The V gene is TRBV29-1, the J gene TRBJ2-3, with no clear D. Germline-derived CDR1 and CDR2 are SQVTM and ANQGSEA. V lost 8 bases, J lost 4 bases, and 16 bases lay in between. This CDR3 has 13 residues. The CDR3 here is CSKKGWGADTQYF. The CDR3 DNA reads TGCAGCAAAAAGGGATGGGGTGCAGATACGCAGTATTTT.

The table lists this clonotype with many counts. The chain recombines TRBV5-1 with TRBJ2-1, with 11 bases fitting TRBD2. The CDR3 runs 15 residues. J lost 6 bases, V lost 4 bases, and 6 bases had no gene match. Germline V CDR1 and CDR2: SGHRS, YFSETQ. CDR3 amino acids: CASSAHGTSGNEQFF. The CDR3 DNA reads as TGCGCCAGCAGCGCCCACGGGACTAGCGGCAATGAGCAGTTCTTC.

In DNA form, the CDR3 reads TGCGCCAGCAGCCACCCGACTAGCGGAGCCTCCTACAATGAGCAGTTCTTC. Its translation: CASSHPTSGASYNEQFF. This chain links TRBV4-1 with TRBJ2-1, with TRBD2 identical over 9 bases. The CDR3 extends over 17 amino acids. In germline, CDR1 is MGHRA, CDR2 YSYEKL. Germline trimming cut 3 bases from V and 0 bases from J; bases unmatched to any gene: 6.

This chain uses TRBV10-1 with TRBJ2-3, with D possibly called TRBD1 or TRBD2 (5 bases each). The V gene's germline CDR1 is WNHNN and CDR2 SYGVQD (reference sequence). This CDR3 region has 17 residues. V lost 3 bases, J lost 0 bases, and 16 bases lay in between. DNA of the CDR3: TGCGCCAGCAGTGAACCCCTTAGAGGGGCTAGCACAGATACGCAGTATTTT. It is translated as CASSEPLRGASTDTQYF.

This clonotype was detected ten times or more. The chain carries TRBV24-1 and TRBJ2-3; 9 nucleotides line up with TRBD1. Germline-derived CDR1 and CDR2 are KGHDR and SFDVKD. V gave up 1 base and J gave up 2 bases; unmatched junction bases: 9. The CDR3 runs to 18 residues. CDR3 sequence reads: CATSDLYSDRGLTDTQYF. DNA of the CDR3: TGTGCCACCAGTGATTTATACTCGGACAGGGGACTCACAGATACGCAGTATTTT.

The chain carries TRBV19 and TRBJ2-5; 7 nucleotides align to TRBD1. J lost 1 base, V lost 6 bases, and 8 bases had no gene match. CDR1 is LNHDA, CDR2 SQIVND, per germline (reference sequence). The CDR3 covers 15 residues. CDR3 region: CASSRTQGFQETQYF. The CDR3 nucleotides read TGTGCCAGTAGCCGAACACAGGGGTTCCAAGAGACCCAGTACTTC.